The entry below describes one T cell receptor beta chain. What it recognizes is unknown. The data were obtained in a study of cytomegalovirus exposure and HLA in healthy donors. Study-level results: Testing in vitro showed a few CMV-associated chains specific for CMV antigens. Some TCR beta chains (roughly 150 of them) were listed as cytomegalovirus-associated.

Clones were read by immunoSEQ multiplex PCR, and TCRdb kept only the in-frame ones, dropping some. The sample records 150,000 to 200,000 clones, 75% to 90% being singletons. This receptor was obtained from a man aged 18 to 30 in good health and CMV-seropositive. The sequenced sample consisted of PBMCs.

The CDR3 region is CASSLAGRGGDGYTF. CDR3 sequence (DNA): TGTGCCAGCAGCTTAGCGGGGCGAGGGGGCGATGGCTACACCTTC. The chain couples TRBV7-2 to TRBJ1-2; 7 bases fit TRBD1. V lost 0 bases to trimming and J lost 6 bases; unmatched junction nucleotides: 7. Germline V gives CDR1 SGHTA, CDR2 FQGNSA. CDR3 length equals 15 residues.